The 10 T cell receptor beta chains reported below all come from one sample, sequenced in a study of shared clonotypes between healthy human individuals. Some clones are missing from TCRdb's copy, which holds only in-frame ones; the method was immunoSEQ multiplex PCR. The repertoire consists of approximately 1,000,000 clones, with approximately 80% occurring once and the leading ten covering roughly 0.83%. Sequencing input: memory CD4+ T cells from PBMCs. Subset here: CD45RA-negative fraction. These receptors all stem from a man younger than 35 in good health. Some clones in this sample may be carry-over from other donors' samples.

The rearrangement joins TRBV7-2 to TRBJ2-7, with D unresolved. This CDR3 comprises 15 residues. Deletions cut 1 base from V and 2 bases from J, with 12 bases between. CDR1 and CDR2 (germline): SGHTA, FQGNSA. The CDR3 is CASSLGSGTAYEQYF. The CDR3 bases are TGTGCCAGCAGCTTAGGGTCCGGTACCGCCTACGAGCAGTACTTC. Drawing the rest from reference TRBV7-2 and TRBJ2-7, the complete variable domain is GAGVSQSPSNKVTEKGKDVELRCDPISGHTALYWYRQSLGQGLEFLIYFQGNSAPDKSGLPSDRFSAERTGGSVSTLTIQRTQQEDSAVYLCASSLGSGTAYEQYFGPGTRLTVT.

The chain joins TRBV30 to TRBJ2-2, with no clear D. The CDR3 loop spans 11 amino acids. V gave up 7 bases and J gave up 7 bases, with 10 bases separating them. The germline gives CDR1 GTSNPN, CDR2 SVGIG (reference sequence). DNA of the CDR3: TGTGCCTTGGAATGGGTCGGGGAGCTGTTTTTT. Translation: CALEWVGELFF.

The chain combines TRBV9 with TRBJ2-3; 7 bases are shared with TRBD2. Germline CDR1 is SGDLS and CDR2 is YYNGEE. V dropped 1 base and J dropped 3; count of bases not matched to a gene: 5. The CDR3 totals 15 residues. DNA for the CDR3: TGTGCCAGCAGCGTACGGGGGGTAGGTACAGATACGCAGTATTTT. Amino acid sequence: CASSVRGVGTDTQYF.

This clone was seen more than once but under ten times. The gene calls are TRBV15 and TRBJ1-1; D possibly corresponds to TRBD1 (6 bases). The CDR3 has 15 residues. V was pared by 3 bases and J by 1 base, with 12 bases between. Germline values: CDR1 LNHNV, CDR2 YYDKDF (reference sequence). CDR3 region: CATSSLRGKNTEAFF. Written as DNA, the CDR3 is TGTGCCACCAGCAGCCTCAGGGGAAAGAACACTGAAGCTTTCTTT.

J is TRBJ1-2 and V is TRBV28; D gene ambiguous. Looked up from germline, CDR1 is MDHEN and CDR2 is SYDVKM. The CDR3 has 13 amino acids. Trimming shortened V by 6 bases and J by 5 bases, and 13 bases separated the two germline ends. CDR3 residues: CASSPPKSYGYTF. CDR3 coding DNA: TGTGCCAGCAGCCCTCCGAAATCTTATGGCTACACCTTC.

CDR3 residues: CASSTRGLDIQYF. The CDR3 bases are TGTGCCAGCAGCACCAGGGGGTTAGACATTCAGTACTTC. The chain couples TRBV5-4 to TRBJ2-4; 7 bases align to TRBD1. Germline CDR1 SGHNT, CDR2 YYREEE (reference sequence). V gave up 4 bases and J gave up 8 bases; unmatched junction bases: 6. The CDR3 runs 13 residues. Full variable domain (remainder filled in from reference TRBV5-4 and TRBJ2-4): ETGVTQSPTHLIKTRGQQVTLRCSSQSGHNTVSWYQQALGQGPQFIFQYYREEENGRGNFPPRFSGLQFPNYSSELNVNALELDDSALYLCASSTRGLDIQYFGAGTRLSVL.

The rearrangement joins TRBV30 to TRBJ1-4, with TRBD1 as a possible D gene (6 bases). CDR1 and CDR2 from the germline V gene are GTSNPN and SVGIG (reference sequence). The CDR3 consists of 13 residues. Trimming took off 2 bases at V and 5 bases at J, with 9 bases between the two ends. The CDR3 coding sequence is TGTGCCTGGAGTATCCAGGGGAATGAAAAACTGTTTTTT. Residues: CAWSIQGNEKLFF.

The chain recombines TRBV28 with TRBJ2-7, with 9 bases aligning to TRBD1. Germline V gives CDR1 MDHEN, CDR2 SYDVKM. The CDR3 sequence is 14 residues long. After removal of 3 bases from V and 4 bases from J, the junction contained 4 bases not matched to a gene. The CDR3 sequence is CASSFEGTGYEQYF. As DNA, the CDR3 is TGTGCCAGCAGTTTCGAGGGGACAGGGTACGAGCAGTACTTC.

The rearrangement links TRBV5-1 to TRBJ2-1, with TRBD2 identical over 16 bases. From germline, CDR1 is SGHRS and CDR2 YFSETQ. The CDR3 covers 16 residues. J lost 11 bases, V lost 4 bases, and 9 bases had no gene match. The CDR3 region is CASSPMLGLAGGKQFF. The CDR3 nucleotides read TGCGCCAGCAGCCCGATGCTGGGACTAGCGGGAGGGAAGCAGTTCTTC.

This clone was seen once. The chain links TRBV10-2 to TRBJ1-4; no definite D call. Germline CDR1 WSHSY, CDR2 SAAADI. The germline V and J ends were trimmed by 6 bases and 5 bases, with 16 bases remaining between them. CDR3 length: 15 residues. CDR3 sequence reads: CASRSISGRNEKLFF. The CDR3 DNA sequence: TGCGCCAGCAGATCTATCAGTGGCCGAAATGAAAAACTGTTTTTT.